These 2 T cell receptor beta chains were all obtained from the same sample, sequenced in a study of T cell responses to AZD1222 COVID-19 vaccine. Using immunoSEQ multiplex PCR, the repertoire was profiled, and TCRdb retains in-frame clones only, with some absent. The sample has approximately 89,000 clones, around 84% seen once; the top ten hold 4.5% to 7%. The starting material was peripheral blood, obtained 28 days after the second AZD1222 dose. The receptors shown here come from an adult who received the AZD1222 COVID-19 vaccine.

This clone appeared once. This chain links TRBV12-1 with TRBJ1-1; TRBD1 is the table's D call and was not checked against the DNA. TRBV12-1 is a pseudogene locus. The CDR3 totals 15 residues. CDR3 coding DNA: TGTGCCAGCAGCCCGGAGGGGGCGCGGGTCACTGAAGCTTTCTTT. Its protein product is CASSPEGARVTEAFF.

This chain connects TRBV30 to TRBJ2-7, with 13 bases matching TRBD2. Germline values: CDR1 GTSNPN, CDR2 SVGIG (reference sequence). This CDR3 comprises 16 residues. V was pared by 3 bases and J by 2 bases, with 7 bases of the junction left unmatched. The CDR3 sequence: CAWRTSGGPSTYEQYF. CDR3 DNA sequence: TGTGCCTGGAGGACTAGCGGGGGGCCGAGCACCTACGAGCAGTACTTC.